Detailed here is one TCR beta chain. Its antigen target is currently unknown. No base quality information exists; no much larger clone differs at one position. The data were taken from a study of cytomegalovirus exposure and HLA in healthy donors (dated by TCRdb to about 2017). General notes on the study: An earlier analysis of roughly 500 of the donors reported more than 250 Gb of sequence data and some 120 million unique TCR beta sequences from approximately 180 million T cells. An early release covering about 600 HLA-typed donors comprised about 320 gigabases of sequencing data and roughly 85 million unique TCR sequences. Of the 300 to 400 genotyped donors, about 80% fell in the genetic ancestry cluster associated with self-reported Caucasian donors. The study aimed to test whether cataloging public T cell receptors could reveal signatures of past pathogen exposure. Using immunosequencing, the study profiled T cell repertoires from about 620 subjects and related those repertoires to cytomegalovirus serostatus. Besides the first cohort of around 670 subjects, a separate validation cohort made up of over 100 different subjects was used. The study combined high-throughput TCR immunosequencing, statistical association of individual TCRs with disease status, and machine learning to predict cytomegalovirus infection status. A later analysis re-examined previously published TCR beta repertoires from just over 650 donors and added high-resolution HLA genotyping to investigate patterns of TCR occurrence. The later analysis used no new phenotypic data to find candidate immune exposures, relying instead on TCR beta sequences and their occurrence across donors. An earlier analysis of 587 of the donors used high-throughput TCR beta sequencing to judge whether each TCR beta V gene segment behaved as functional or pseudogenic. Donor age, sex, ethnicity and CMV serostatus were compiled alongside the repertoire data. Genome-wide SNP genotypes for about 65% of the roughly 670 donors were used in a later genetic analysis, which treated that subset as a discovery cohort. All discovery cohort repertoires had been generated on a single sequencing platform. HLA typing included class I and class II loci at four-digit resolution. Typing coverage varied by locus: 629-630 donors for A, B, C, DRB1 and DQB1; approximately 500 for DQA1; 600 to 610 for DPA1; around 450 for DPB1. Roughly five DR-DQ haplotypes were treated as single units for association and clustering because of strong linkage in the cohort. Across about 380 genotyped donors of the cohort, an average of 235,054 unique TCR beta nucleotide sequences per donor were sequenced, and approximately 17% of those sequences were non-productive. Broader findings and caveats from the paper: Because counts were too low, seventeen rarely observed V segments, including chromosome 9 orphons, were left out of the earlier analysis of a few hundred of the donors. A cluster of highly shared sequence variants was judged likely to be a technical artifact of the sequencing pipeline. HLA typing was unavailable for some donors at each locus, so association tests used only the typed subset. Most TCR sequences were observed very rarely across donors, whereas some public TCRs were present in many individuals. An earlier analysis of some 590 of the donors showed that most TCR beta V segments appeared in productive rearrangements either about 90% or about 30% of the time, which broadly matched IMGT annotations. CMV serostatus was the only immune exposure information available for the cohort. In both the original and validation cohorts, the classifier was reported to diagnose cytomegalovirus status with high specificity and sensitivity. In a later analysis, HLA-associated TCR beta chains showed more clonal expansion and lower generation probabilities than non-associated chains that were equally common. An association between a missense DCLRE1C variant and V-gene and J-gene trimming of TCR beta chains was found in a later genetic analysis and replicated in an independent cohort. A few of the identified cytomegalovirus-associated TCR beta chains were confirmed in vitro to be specific for cytomegalovirus antigens. Presence/absence analyses assumed roughly uniform sequencing depth across donors, an assumption that may not hold. A later analysis reported that several top co-occurrence clusters appeared linked to parvovirus B19, influenza, CMV and Epstein-Barr virus. Correlated functional status among segregating V segments might be attributable to linkage disequilibrium, but an unknown experimental factor could not be ruled out. Because the 87-base-pair reads could not distinguish some IMGT-functional V segments, including TRBV6-2 and TRBV6-3, those segments were excluded. In a later genetic analysis, fewer N-insertions in productive TCRs were reported among donors in an Asian-associated ancestry cluster than the 666-donor mean. In a later analysis, most CMV-associated TCR beta chains were found to appear HLA-restricted, with HLA associations seemingly driven largely by CMV exposure. In this cohort, only TCR beta chains were sequenced, and detectable features were limited by the absence of alpha or paired-chain data. According to the authors, the approach could potentially be generalized to other disease states and immunological phenotypes. A later analysis associated 17,000 or so TCR beta sequences with specific HLA alleles at a false discovery rate of 0.05. When HLA alleles, especially DR and DQ, strongly co-occurred, TCR associations were difficult to assign to individual alleles. A later analysis found that TCR association rates varied across HLA loci, with DRB1 alleles showing the most associated TCRs and HLA-C alleles the fewest. A further reported finding was that TCR beta sequences accurately predicted the HLA-A and HLA-B alleles for most subjects in the first cohort. In the study, 150 to 200 TCR beta chains were listed as associated with cytomegalovirus.

V is trimmed back by 6 bases and J by 0 bases, and the junction contains 11 bases that no gene match accounts for. According to the germline V gene (reference sequence), CDR1 reads GTSNPN and CDR2 reads SVGIG. From cysteine to phenylalanine, the CDR3 is 17 amino acids long. The CDR3 DNA has 51 bases and is translated from base 1. The library was generated by the immunoSEQ multiplex PCR assay. For the multiplex PCR, a mixture combining 60 forward primers for TCR Vbeta segments and 13 reverse primers for TCR Jbeta segments was used. Amplification of the CDR3 region of rearranged TCR beta genes was performed with a multiplex PCR assay on genomic DNA. Amplified TCR beta libraries were sequenced as 87-base-pair reads on the Illumina HiSeq System. As for the authors' bioinformatics: In a later analysis, tens of millions of unique TCR beta chains were counted across the 500 to 850 repertoires, and roughly 11 million of these chains were shared by at least two donors. Raw reads were error-corrected and collapsed into unique sequences with a nearest-neighbor algorithm that merged closely related sequences to remove PCR and sequencing errors. To assign V, D and J gene segments, CDR3 sequences were aligned to IMGT reference sequences. For a sequence to be retained, at least a six-nucleotide match to both a V gene segment and a J gene segment was required. A rearrangement was called productive if the CDR3 had no stop codons and remained in frame with V and J, and every other rearrangement was called non-productive. CDR3 was defined according to IMGT convention as the region running from the second conserved V-encoded cysteine to the conserved J-encoded phenylalanine. In an earlier analysis of 500 to 650 of the donors, sequences lacking an unambiguous match to a single V gene segment were excluded. In an earlier analysis of some 590 of the donors, V segments were called functional above 56.7% productive rearrangements and were called segregating when the between-donor standard deviation exceeded 5%. A statistical classification framework was built for diagnosing cytomegalovirus status from the catalog of TCR beta chain sequences. A later analysis assigned V and J genes by comparing TCR nucleotide sequences with IMGT/GENE-DB human TR gene sequences. In a later analysis, CDR3 sequences and most-parsimonious VDJ recombination scenarios were assigned using the TCRdist pipeline. In a later analysis, each TCR beta chain was defined by its CDR3 amino acid sequence together with its V-gene family, and reads without a unique V-gene family were excluded. A later analysis removed roughly 590 highly shared, low-generation-probability nucleotide sequences to deal with suspected cross-contamination and a sequencing artifact. In a later analysis, a clonal expansion index was calculated for each public chain from normalized within-repertoire ranks of inferred template counts. A later analysis computed generation probabilities with a VDJ recombination model fitted to out-of-frame rearrangements, and checked the results against IGoR. In a later analysis, hypergeometric tests were used to score TCR-TCR, TCR-HLA and TCR-CMV co-occurrence, with a repertoire-size bias correction applied to TCR pairs. To estimate false discovery rates, a later analysis permuted the HLA or CMV assignments 20 times. In a later analysis, co-occurring TCRs were grouped using DBSCAN, with TCRdist sequence similarity added in when clustering inside HLA-allele-positive subsets. Repertoires with fewer than 30,000 or more than 120,000 public chains, plus five repertoires with anomalous nucleotide sharing, were excluded from co-occurrence clustering. Here the immuneACCESS table is served through TCRdb, limited to in-frame sequences with V and J called. Missing clones are a known gap in these copies; in checked studies unresolved V genes cover under half, and the rest lacks a known reason. That table furnishes V, J and clone size, whereas the DNA furnished D and trimming. The sample table shows about 94,000 clones, and 60% to 80% are seen once. The ten biggest clones cover more than 3% of the sample.

In total, roughly 670 healthy bone marrow donors made up the cohort. All cohort members were sampled while nominally healthy, although unrecorded immune exposures were likely present. The donor tested CMV seronegative and was one of the 352 seronegative cohort members. A peripheral blood sample was collected from each donor, and TCR beta sequencing was performed on peripheral blood mononuclear cells. Genomic DNA extraction from the blood cell samples was performed with the Qiagen DNeasy Blood Extraction Kit. The rearrangement combines TRBV30 with TRBJ2-6; 7 bases in between match TRBD1. The receptor was derived from a man aged 25-40 years in good health and CMV-seronegative. The sequenced sample consisted of PBMCs. The DNA reads as follows: TGTGCCTGCACCGGGACAGCCCTTTTCTCTGGGGCCAACGTCCTGACTTTC. Its product reads: CACTGTALFSGANVLTF.